Following are 29 T cell receptor beta chains from one sample sequenced in a study of T cells in Graves' hyperthyroidism and ophthalmopathy. Regions amplified from RNA transcripts were the TCR beta CDR3 regions. Primed by the HTBI set, a first-round RT-PCR was run on the TCR CDR3. TCRdb used MiXCR to reprocess the multiplex PCR reads, holding one entry per CDR3 protein. The sample yields around 700,000 distinct CDR3 sequences, roughly a third seen once. The sequenced sample was blood. The receptors originated from a woman between 40 and 50 years old with Graves' hyperthyroidism.

This clonotype has at least ten counts. The chain uses TRBV6-5 and TRBJ1-2; D gene ambiguous. The V gene's germline CDR1 is MNHEY and CDR2 SVGAGI. Trimming took off 0 bases at V and 2 bases at J, with 7 bases between the two ends. CDR3 length equals 14 residues. Here the CDR3 DNA reads TGTGCCAGCAGTTACTCGGAGGGAAACTATGGCTACACCTTC. This sequence encodes CASSYSEGNYGYTF.

This clonotype was seen a few times. The chain couples TRBV29-1 to TRBJ2-3; possible D gene TRBD2, 6 bases. Looked up from germline, CDR1 is SQVTM and CDR2 is ANQGSEA. The CDR3 has 15 amino acids. V was shortened by 4 bases and J by 3 bases, with 17 bases between the two germline ends. The DNA of the CDR3 is TGCAGCGTTGCTATTCGGGACTCGACGACAGATACGCAGTATTTT. Its protein product is CSVAIRDSTTDTQYF.

The rearrangement uses TRBV12-3 or TRBV12-4 and TRBJ2-2; D may correspond to TRBD1 or TRBD2 (6 bases each). CDR3 length equals 14 residues. Trimming cost V 1 base and J 7 bases, with 10 bases left between them. The CDR3 bases are TGTGCCAGCAGTTTAGGGGGGGCCGACGGGGAGCTGTTTTTT. This encodes CASSLGGADGELFF.

This chain connects TRBV9 to TRBJ2-5; D is ambiguous. CDR3 length equals 15 residues. V lost 2 bases, J lost 1 base, and 12 bases lay in between. Germline V gene data show CDR1 as SGDLS and CDR2 as YYNGEE. CDR3 coding DNA: TGTGCCAGCAGCGTTGTAGGGCAAACCCAAGAGACCCAGTACTTC. Its protein product is CASSVVGQTQETQYF.

V and J are TRBV10-1 and TRBJ1-2; TRBD1 aligns across 9 bases. Germline V gives CDR1 WNHNN, CDR2 SYGVQD (reference sequence). The CDR3 length is 14 residues. The junction had 6 bases not matched to a gene; V was cut back by 0 bases and J by 10 bases. The CDR3 loop is CASSESGTGYDYTF. CDR3 nucleotide sequence: TGCGCCAGCAGTGAGTCCGGGACAGGGTACGACTACACCTTC.

Ten or more counts support this clonotype. A junction boundary mismatches the germline segment, possibly from a read error. The CDR3 nucleotides read TGTGCCAGCAGCCAAGGGACAGACTATAATTCACCCCTCCACTTT. As protein: CASSQGTDYNSPLHF. The chain joins TRBV4-3 to TRBJ1-6; 7 positions match TRBD1. From germline, CDR1 is LGHNA and CDR2 YSLEER. CDR3 length: 15 amino acids.

A single count supports this clonotype. This chain uses TRBV7-8 with TRBJ1-1; D possibly corresponds to TRBD1 (6 bases). CDR1 and CDR2 (germline): SGHVS, FQNEAQ. Trimming left V 11 bases short and J 1 base short, with 17 bases between. This CDR3 is 14 amino acids long. The CDR3 DNA follows: TGTGCCTGGACCAAGGGACACCCGAACACTGAAGCTTTCTTT. Protein product: CAWTKGHPNTEAFF.

As to this clonotype: A much larger clone sits a single nucleotide away, making a read error possible. In nucleotides, the CDR3 is TGTGCCATCGGTGATCTGCGGCATTCACCCCTCCACTTT. Protein: CAIGDLRHSPLHF. V gene TRBV10-3 combines with J gene TRBJ1-6; D remains unclear. CDR3 length equals 13 residues. In germline, CDR1 is ENHRY, CDR2 SYGVKD.

This clonotype has at least ten counts. J is TRBJ2-7 and V is TRBV6-5; D is unresolved. CDR1 MNHEY and CDR2 SVGAGI come from the germline V gene. V was trimmed by 8 bases and J by 6 bases, leaving 11 bases between them. This CDR3 comprises 11 residues. CDR3 sequence: CASGEGREQYF. As DNA, the CDR3 is TGTGCCAGCGGGGAAGGCCGCGAGCAGTACTTC.

This clonotype showed up many times. The V and J genes are TRBV7-9 and TRBJ1-2; TRBD1 matches at 11 bases. The CDR3 consists of 17 residues. V shed 2 bases, J shed 6 bases, and the junction held 11 bases outside the gene matches. The V gene's germline CDR1 is SEHNR and CDR2 FQNEAQ (reference sequence). The CDR3, as DNA: TGTGCCAGCAGCTTATCGGACAGGGGGCGAGACGGAGATGGCTACACCTTC. Translated, it gives CASSLSDRGRDGDGYTF.

CDR3 in amino acids: CASSIASHIYNEQYF. The CDR3 DNA sequence: TGTGCCAGTAGTATAGCCAGCCATATCTACAATGAGCAGTACTTC. The chain links TRBV19 to TRBJ2-1, with D unresolved. The J call may be in error: the DNA end matches TRBJ2-7 better. Germline CDR1 LNHDA, CDR2 SQIVND (reference sequence). The CDR3 consists of 15 residues.

This sequence joins TRBV2 and TRBJ2-5; TRBD2 matches 9 bases. Unmatched junction bases numbered 6, after V lost 6 bases and J lost 1 base. The CDR3 runs to 15 residues. The V gene's germline CDR1 is SNHLY and CDR2 FYNNEI. The CDR3 protein is CASSPQRGVQETQYF. The DNA for the CDR3 is TGTGCCAGCAGCCCCCAGCGGGGGGTCCAAGAGACCCAGTACTTC.

This clonotype was recorded many times. The V call is TRBV10-3, the J call TRBJ1-1; TRBD1 is a possible D gene (5 bases). Trimming stripped 2 bases from V and 5 bases from J, with 12 bases between. Germline V gives CDR1 ENHRY, CDR2 SYGVKD. The CDR3 has 14 residues. The CDR3 loop is CAISEGVKGTEAFF. For the CDR3, the DNA is TGTGCCATCAGTGAGGGGGTAAAGGGGACTGAAGCTTTCTTT.

The rearrangement links TRBV11-3 to TRBJ1-1, with 12 bases identical to TRBD1. This CDR3 has 13 amino acids. The germline gives CDR1 SGHNT, CDR2 YENEEA. Trimming cost V 10 bases and J 5 bases; bases outside gene matches: 5. CDR3 coding DNA: TGTGCCACGGGACAGGGGGCGATGACTGAAGCTTTCTTT. This translates into CATGQGAMTEAFF.

The V and J genes are TRBV7-9 and TRBJ1-6; D gene uncertain. The germline gives CDR1 SEHNR, CDR2 FQNEAQ (reference sequence). The CDR3 is 14 residues long. V lost 3 bases and J 9 bases, leaving 12 bases between the germline ends. CDR3 nucleotide sequence: TGTGCCAGCAGCTTGACTGACGGTGGTTCACCCCTCCACTTT. Its translation: CASSLTDGGSPLHF. Full variable domain (remainder filled in from reference TRBV7-9 and TRBJ1-6): DTGVSQNPRHKITKRGQNVTFRCDPISEHNRLYWYRQTLGQGPEFLTYFQNEAQLEKSRLLSDRFSAERPKGSFSTLEIQRTEQGDSAMYLCASSLTDGGSPLHFGNGTRLTVT.

A few counts support this clonotype. The chain uses TRBV6-5 and TRBJ1-4; 9 positions match TRBD1. CDR3 length equals 14 residues. Per germline, CDR1 MNHEY and CDR2 SVGAGI. V dropped 7 bases and J dropped 7; count of bases not matched to a gene: 7. The CDR3 DNA reads as TGTGCCAGCACGACCCCGGACAGGGGTGAAAAACTGTTTTTT. Its protein is CASTTPDRGEKLFF.

This clonotype has a count of ten or more. This sequence joins TRBV7-9 and TRBJ2-5; 7 bases agree with TRBD1. V lost 4 bases to trimming and J lost 1 base; unmatched junction nucleotides: 3. The CDR3 has 14 amino acids. Looked up from germline, CDR1 is SEHNR and CDR2 is FQNEAQ (reference sequence). CDR3 DNA: TGTGCCAGCAGCTGGGGACAGTTCCAAGAGACCCAGTACTTC. Its protein is CASSWGQFQETQYF. Drawing the rest from reference TRBV7-9 and TRBJ2-5, the complete variable domain is DTGVSQNPRHKITKRGQNVTFRCDPISEHNRLYWYRQTLGQGPEFLTYFQNEAQLEKSRLLSDRFSAERPKGSFSTLEIQRTEQGDSAMYLCASSWGQFQETQYFGPGTRLLVL.

This clonotype has ten or more counts. J is TRBJ1-2 and V is TRBV19; D gene ambiguous. Looked up from germline, CDR1 is LNHDA and CDR2 is SQIVND (reference sequence). V lost 2 bases and J 6 bases, leaving 13 bases between the germline ends. CDR3 size: 14 residues. The CDR3 DNA reads as TGTGCCAGTAGTATACCGAGGGAGGAGAATGGCTACACCTTC. Translation: CASSIPREENGYTF.

V and J are TRBV20-1 and TRBJ2-1, with D uncertain. The CDR3 is 13 amino acids. With 6 bases removed from V and 5 bases from J, the gap between germline ends came to 14 bases. CDR1 and CDR2 (germline): DFQATT, SNEGSKA (reference sequence). CDR3 in amino acids: CSAPATPNNEQFF. The CDR3 nucleotides read TGCAGTGCCCCGGCAACCCCCAACAATGAGCAGTTCTTC.

The chain combines TRBV29-1 with TRBJ1-2; tentative D call: TRBD1 (6 bases). The CDR3 runs to 15 residues. Per the germline V gene, CDR1 is SQVTM and CDR2 is ANQGSEA. Trimming pared 6 bases from V and 8 bases from J, leaving 25 bases between. Here the CDR3 reads CSVTWGARSTEGYTF. The DNA for the CDR3 is TGCAGCGTAACCTGGGGGGCTCGAAGCACAGAGGGCTACACCTTC.

The rearrangement joins TRBV4-1 to TRBJ1-3; the D gene is possibly TRBD1 (6 bases). In germline, CDR1 is MGHRA, CDR2 YSYEKL. Deletions cut 6 bases from V and 6 bases from J, with 18 bases between. The CDR3 length is 15 residues. The CDR3 reads CASRSYYREENTIYF. For the CDR3, the DNA is TGCGCCAGCAGATCCTATTACAGGGAGGAAAACACCATATATTTT.

This clonotype was seen a few times. The J gene is TRBJ1-2, the V gene TRBV7-8; no reliable D call. V was trimmed by 5 bases and J by 4 bases, leaving 20 bases between them. The CDR3 runs to 16 residues. Germline CDR1 is SGHVS and CDR2 is FQNEAQ. CDR3: CASSQDGLRMSYGYTF. The DNA for the CDR3 is TGTGCCAGCAGCCAAGATGGTTTGCGCATGTCCTATGGCTACACCTTC.

This clonotype was observed at least ten times. V and J are TRBV12-3 or TRBV12-4 and TRBJ1-6, with TRBD1 as a possible D gene (5 bases). CDR3 length: 14 amino acids. The ends were cut back, 6 bases at V and 14 bases at J, with 20 bases in the middle. CDR3 sequence reads: CASSPSEGLNALHF. The CDR3 DNA follows: TGTGCCAGCAGCCCCAGCGAGGGACTCAATGCCCTCCACTTT.

This clonotype was recorded once. The rearrangement joins TRBV24-1 to TRBJ2-7; perhaps TRBD1 as D (6 bases). The CDR3 spans 13 residues. V dropped 2 bases and J dropped 6 bases, with 10 bases sitting between them. Looked up from germline, CDR1 is KGHDR and CDR2 is SFDVKD. Here the CDR3 DNA reads TGTGCCACCAGTGATTATCAGGGGAGCGAGCAGTACTTC. Its translation: CATSDYQGSEQYF.

This chain connects TRBV2 to TRBJ2-1; 8 nucleotides align to TRBD2. Germline CDR1 and CDR2: SNHLY and FYNNEI. V was pared by 6 bases and J by 2 bases, with 9 bases of the junction left unmatched. The CDR3 totals 16 residues. CDR3 bases: TGTGCCAGCAGCCAAGCAGGGCGGGAGGCCTACAATGAGCAGTTCTTC. Translated: CASSQAGREAYNEQFF.

This clonotype was found many times. A read error may produce the germline difference seen at one junction end. The chain combines TRBV7-7 with TRBJ2-5, with D tentatively TRBD1 (6 bases). Germline-derived CDR1 and CDR2 are SSHAT and FNYEAQ (reference sequence). The CDR3 length is 14 residues. CDR3 sequence: CASSPYRESETQYF. The CDR3 nucleotides are TGTGCTAGCAGCCCTTACAGGGAATCAGAGACCCAGTACTTC.

V is TRBV20-1 and J is TRBJ2-7; 9 bases fit TRBD2. The V gene end was trimmed by 8 bases and the J gene end by 0 bases; junction bases not matched to a gene: 5. This CDR3 comprises 13 residues. Germline assignment: CDR1 DFQATT and CDR2 SNEGSKA (reference sequence). The CDR3 protein is CSLAGVDSYEQYF. CDR3 coding DNA: TGCAGTTTAGCGGGGGTGGACTCCTACGAGCAGTACTTC.

The chain links TRBV6-4 to TRBJ1-2, with 10 bases aligning to TRBD1. Looked up from germline, CDR1 is MRHNA and CDR2 is SNTAGT. The CDR3 has 15 amino acids. After removal of 2 bases from V and 2 bases from J, the junction contained 2 bases not matched to a gene. CDR3 amino acids: CASSDGQGGNYGYTF. The DNA for the CDR3 is TGTGCCAGCAGTGACGGACAGGGGGGGAACTATGGCTACACCTTC.

V and J are TRBV7-3 and TRBJ1-2; possibly TRBD1 for D (5 bases). There are 14 residues in the CDR3. The ends were cut back, 5 bases at V and 4 bases at J, with 14 bases in the middle. Germline V gene lookup returns CDR1 SGHTA and CDR2 FQGTGA. The CDR3 region is CASSKPGTSYGYTF. For the CDR3, the DNA is TGTGCCAGCAGCAAACCGGGGACGAGCTATGGCTACACCTTC.